This TCR beta chain derives from a study of beta chain features in type 1 diabetes. Study in general: All samples combined gave roughly 100,000,000 sorted cells for examination.

Overall study findings and caveats: When Type 1 diabetes patients were examined, their TCRB CDR3s proved moderately but significantly shorter in all four CD4+ subsets. Within the patient group, naive, central memory and Treg TCRB repertoires appeared more similar to each other than within healthy donors.

The germline CDR1 and CDR2 sequences are SGHAT and FQNNGV. The CDR3 length is 14 residues. V was cut by 5 bases and J by 3 bases, with 10 bases left in between. Sorting of CD4+ naive, central memory, regulatory and stem cell-like memory cells was performed via CD45RO/CCR7/CD25/CD127/CD95/CD27. This clone was counted only a few times. Its antigen remains unknown. The study reverse transcribed the entire isolated RNA, so it sequenced expressed TCRB transcripts. The assay was immunoSEQ multiplex PCR, and TCRdb's table has in-frame clones only and misses some. The data show about 740,000 clones, over 10% seen once.

The rearrangement links TRBV11-2 to TRBJ2-2; no reliable D call. This clonotype was sampled from a man between 18 and 29 years old with type 1 diabetes. Sequenced sample: naive CD4+ T cells from blood. CDR3 sequence (DNA): TGTGCCAGCAGCCACGCCCGGGACACCGGGGAGCTGTTTTTT. Translating it yields CASSHARDTGELFF. The full variable domain, with the rest looked up from reference TRBV11-2 and TRBJ2-2, is EAGVAQSPRYKIIEKRQSVAFWCNPISGHATLYWYQQILGQGPKLLIQFQNNGVVDDSQLPKDRFSAERLKGVDSTLKIQPAKLEDSAVYLCASSHARDTGELFFGEGSRLTVL.